The 24 T cell receptor beta chains below come from one sample, sequenced in a study of vaccination effects on CD4 cells after COVID-19. Sequencing used immunoSEQ multiplex PCR; TCRdb keeps in-frame clones, though not all of them. Of approximately 57,000 clones in the sample, approximately 80% are singletons; the top ten hold 3.5% to 5%. Isolating CD4+ T cells followed about 10 days of culture. Everyone in the study got two shots of either the BNT162b2 or mRNA-1273 vaccine. The antigens for these receptors are not known. This sample comprised CD4+ T cells from PBMCs cultured without peptide, obtained after COVID-19 vaccination. These receptors were collected from a human donor who received a COVID-19 vaccine.

This clone was seen more than once but under ten times. This rearrangement joins TRBV18 to TRBJ1-1; 9 bases are shared with TRBD1. V lost 4 bases, J lost 0 bases, and 0 bases stayed unmatched. Germline assignment: CDR1 KGHSH and CDR2 LQKENI. The CDR3 extends over 14 amino acids. CDR3 protein: CASSRTGVNTEAFF. As DNA, the CDR3 is TGTGCCAGCTCACGGACAGGGGTGAACACTGAAGCTTTCTTT.

The chain combines TRBV30 with TRBJ1-2; TRBD1 might be the D (5 bases). This CDR3 has 15 amino acids. Germline values: CDR1 GTSNPN, CDR2 SVGIG (reference sequence). V lost 1 base and J lost 0, with 12 bases in between. CDR3 DNA: TGTGCCTGGAGTGGCAGGGATAGGGCTAACTATGGCTACACCTTC. As protein: CAWSGRDRANYGYTF.

J is TRBJ2-1 and V is TRBV4-1, with 11 bases fitting TRBD2. Germline CDR1 is MGHRA and CDR2 is YSYEKL. The length of the CDR3 is 14 residues. V shed 6 bases, J shed 5 bases, and the junction held 3 bases outside the gene matches. In nucleotides, the CDR3 is TGCGCCAGCAGACGACTAGCGGGACACAATGAGCAGTTCTTC. As protein: CASRRLAGHNEQFF.

The V call is TRBV7-9, the J call TRBJ1-4, with unresolved D. V lost 1 base, J lost 5 bases, and 8 bases lay in between. CDR3 size: 14 residues. CDR1 is SEHNR, CDR2 FQNEAQ, per germline (reference sequence). The CDR3 coding sequence is TGTGCCAGCAGCTTAGATGGACGGAATGAAAAACTGTTTTTT. This gives the protein CASSLDGRNEKLFF.

J is TRBJ1-2 and V is TRBV10-3; 7 bases line up with TRBD1. Germline CDR1 reads ENHRY; CDR2 reads SYGVKD. The CDR3 covers 15 residues. V shed 6 bases and J 1 base; nucleotides not matched to a gene: 8. In DNA form, the CDR3 reads TGTGCCATCAGCTCCCGCCGACAGGGTAACTATGGCTACACCTTC. It yields the protein CAISSRRQGNYGYTF.

The chain is built from TRBV5-1 and TRBJ1-1; TRBD1 matches at 11 bases. The CDR3 loop spans 14 amino acids. Germline CDR1 SGHRS, CDR2 YFSETQ. J lost 6 bases, V lost 4 bases, and 5 bases had no gene match. CDR3 sequence: CASSERTGGAEAFF. In DNA, the CDR3 is TGCGCCAGCAGCGAAAGGACAGGGGGCGCTGAAGCTTTCTTT.

This chain uses TRBV27 with TRBJ2-7; 8 bases align to TRBD2. Germline V CDR1 and CDR2: MNHEY, SMNVEV (reference sequence). The CDR3 runs to 16 residues. After removal of 5 bases from V and 3 bases from J, the junction contained 12 bases not matched to a gene. CDR3: CASSRTGGVKSYEQYF. The CDR3 DNA follows: TGTGCCAGCAGTCGGACGGGGGGGGTGAAGAGCTACGAGCAGTACTTC.

This clone was observed a few times. V usage is TRBV20-1 and J usage is TRBJ1-4; D is unclear. Trimming cost V 6 bases and J 8 bases, with 10 bases left between them. Germline V gene lookup returns CDR1 DFQATT and CDR2 SNEGSKA (reference sequence). CDR3 length equals 11 residues. CDR3: CSARVVEKLFF. DNA for the CDR3: TGCAGTGCGCGGGTTGTAGAAAAACTGTTTTTT.

This chain connects TRBV7-9 to TRBJ2-1, with TRBD1 matching over 7 bases. This CDR3 region has 15 residues. V was pared by 1 base and J by 4 bases, with 4 bases of the junction left unmatched. Germline values: CDR1 SEHNR, CDR2 FQNEAQ (reference sequence). CDR3 nucleotides: TGTGCCAGCAGCTTAGATGGGACAGCTTACAATGAGCAGTTCTTC. It encodes CASSLDGTAYNEQFF.

The chain links TRBV4-2 to TRBJ1-2; D is unclear. The germline V and J ends were trimmed by 0 bases and 8 bases, with 10 bases remaining between them. This CDR3 is 13 amino acids long. The germline CDR1 and CDR2 sequences are LGHNA and YNFKEQ. DNA for the CDR3: TGTGCCAGCAGCCAAGACCTGGGTGGCGGCTACACCTTC. Residues: CASSQDLGGGYTF.

V usage is TRBV5-1 and J usage is TRBJ2-2; 7 bases are shared with TRBD2. After removal of 4 bases from V and 3 bases from J, the junction contained 3 bases not matched to a gene. The germline V gene has CDR1 SGHRS and CDR2 YFSETQ. This CDR3 region has 14 residues. The CDR3 loop is CASSLGGDTGELFF. The CDR3 DNA reads as TGCGCCAGCAGCCTGGGGGGGGACACCGGGGAGCTGTTTTTT.

The CDR3 sequence is CASSYVPRGTAPRETQYF. As DNA, the CDR3 is TGTGCCAGCAGCTACGTTCCTAGAGGGACAGCACCTCGGGAGACCCAGTACTTC. The chain carries TRBV28 and TRBJ2-5, with 7 bases aligning to TRBD1. The CDR3 contains 18 residues. V dropped 6 bases and J dropped 5; count of bases not matched to a gene: 21. From germline, CDR1 is MDHEN and CDR2 SYDVKM.

The chain is built from TRBV19 and TRBJ1-1; TRBD1 aligns across 9 bases. V lost 6 bases to trimming and J lost 1 base; unmatched junction nucleotides: 6. The CDR3 sequence is 15 residues long. Germline V gives CDR1 LNHDA, CDR2 SQIVND (reference sequence). The CDR3: CASSPPGQGNTEAFF. The DNA for the CDR3 is TGTGCCAGTAGCCCCCCGGGACAGGGGAACACTGAAGCTTTCTTT.

The chain couples TRBV18 to TRBJ2-3; tentative D call: TRBD1 (5 bases). V shed 3 bases and J shed 2 bases, with 15 bases lying between them. This CDR3 is built from 16 residues. Germline CDR1 KGHSH, CDR2 LQKENI. The CDR3 DNA follows: TGTGCCAGCTCACCCCCGAACAGGCCTTACACAGATACGCAGTATTTT. This codes for CASSPPNRPYTDTQYF.

The rearrangement joins TRBV7-9 to TRBJ1-1; no definite D call. This CDR3 is 14 amino acids long. The germline CDR1 and CDR2 sequences are SEHNR and FQNEAQ (reference sequence). V was cut by 5 bases and J by 5 bases, with 15 bases left in between. Written as DNA, the CDR3 is TGTGCCAGCAGCGATGGGCGGGCCGGGACTGAAGCTTTCTTT. This sequence encodes CASSDGRAGTEAFF.

The chain combines TRBV6-5 with TRBJ1-6, with unresolved D. The CDR3 has 13 amino acids. CDR1 and CDR2 (germline): MNHEY, SVGAGI. V dropped 5 bases and J dropped 5 bases, with 7 bases sitting between them. The DNA of the CDR3 is TGTGCCAGCAGTCTACGGAATAATTCACCCCTCCACTTT. The encoded protein is CASSLRNNSPLHF.

This sequence joins TRBV29-1 and TRBJ2-2; TRBD1 agrees at 8 bases. Germline CDR1 is SQVTM and CDR2 is ANQGSEA. The V and J ends lost 7 bases and 6 bases, in that order; junction bases with no gene match: 10. CDR3 length equals 14 residues. CDR3 residues: CSAADRVQAGELFF. CDR3 in DNA: TGCAGCGCCGCGGACAGGGTACAGGCCGGGGAGCTGTTTTTT.

The chain links TRBV7-8 to TRBJ1-5; a weak D match, TRBD1 (6 bases). The CDR3 runs 13 residues. Germline CDR1 reads SGHVS; CDR2 reads FQNEAQ. The V end lost 5 bases, the J end lost 11 bases, and 16 bases lay between the germline ends. CDR3 sequence reads: CASSTIDRRTQHF. The CDR3 bases are TGTGCCAGCAGCACCATCGACAGGAGGACCCAGCATTTT.

The chain joins TRBV18 to TRBJ1-1, with 8 bases aligning to TRBD1. The J segment lost 0 bases and the V segment lost 3 bases, leaving 6 bases of the junction unmatched. The germline V gene has CDR1 KGHSH and CDR2 LQKENI. The CDR3 is 16 residues long. In nucleotides, the CDR3 is TGTGCCAGCTCACCTTCGACAGGGGCCATGAACACTGAAGCTTTCTTT. This translates into CASSPSTGAMNTEAFF.

The chain carries TRBV6-5 and TRBJ2-2; D assignment may be TRBD1 or TRBD2 (6 bases each). The CDR3 loop spans 14 amino acids. CDR1 and CDR2 (germline): MNHEY, SVGAGI. Trimming took 4 bases from V and 9 from J, leaving 15 bases between them. This CDR3 reads CASSWTAGTRELFF. CDR3 nucleotide sequence: TGTGCCAGCAGTTGGACAGCGGGTACCCGGGAGCTGTTTTTT.

V is TRBV6-1 and J is TRBJ1-6; no definite D call. Germline loops: CDR1 MNHNS, CDR2 SASEGT. CDR3 size: 18 residues. Trimming left V 2 bases short and J 0 bases short, with 14 bases between. The CDR3 DNA is TGTGCCAGCAGTGAACGCCCTCATCCCCACTCCTATAATTCACCCCTCCACTTT. Translating gives CASSERPHPHSYNSPLHF.

The rearrangement uses TRBV6-2 or TRBV6-3 and TRBJ2-1; D not resolved. Germline CDR1 reads MNHEY; CDR2 reads SVGEGT. Trimming took off 0 bases at V and 0 bases at J, with 12 bases between the two ends. This CDR3 has 17 residues. The CDR3: CASSYSPRWSSYNEQFF. In nucleotides, the CDR3 is TGTGCCAGCAGTTACTCGCCTCGGTGGAGCTCCTACAATGAGCAGTTCTTC.

This sequence joins TRBV30 and TRBJ2-2; maybe TRBD1 (6 bases). Germline values: CDR1 GTSNPN, CDR2 SVGIG (reference sequence). This CDR3 region has 15 residues. V shed 2 bases and J shed 3 bases, with 13 bases lying between them. The DNA for the CDR3 is TGTGCCTGGAGTACAGGGTTCCGGGACACCGGGGAGCTGTTTTTT. Amino acids: CAWSTGFRDTGELFF.

V usage is TRBV9 and J usage is TRBJ1-3; perhaps TRBD1 as D (6 bases). This CDR3 comprises 12 residues. The germline V gene encodes CDR1 SGDLS and CDR2 YYNGEE. The V end was cut by 4 bases, the J end by 9 bases, with 11 bases between. CDR3 sequence reads: CASSRGGSTIYF. The CDR3 nucleotides read TGTGCCAGCAGCAGGGGGGGGAGCACCATATATTTT.